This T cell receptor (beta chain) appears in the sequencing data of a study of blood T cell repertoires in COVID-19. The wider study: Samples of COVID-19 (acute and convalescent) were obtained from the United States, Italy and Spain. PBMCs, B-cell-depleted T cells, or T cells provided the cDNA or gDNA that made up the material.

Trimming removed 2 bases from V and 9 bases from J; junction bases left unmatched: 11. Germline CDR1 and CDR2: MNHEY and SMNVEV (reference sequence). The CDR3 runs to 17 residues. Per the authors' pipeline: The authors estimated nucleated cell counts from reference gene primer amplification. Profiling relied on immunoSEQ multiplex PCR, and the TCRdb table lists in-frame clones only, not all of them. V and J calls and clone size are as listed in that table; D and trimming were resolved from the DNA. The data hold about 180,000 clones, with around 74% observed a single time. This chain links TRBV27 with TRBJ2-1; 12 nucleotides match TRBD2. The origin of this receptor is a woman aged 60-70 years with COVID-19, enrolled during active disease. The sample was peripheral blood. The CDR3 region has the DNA TGTGCCAGCAGTTTACCCCCCTCTAGCGGGAGGGCCTTTGAGCAGTTCTTC. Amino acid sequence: CASSLPPSSGRAFEQFF.